This T cell receptor (beta chain) derives from a study of cytomegalovirus exposure and HLA in healthy donors. 13 Jbeta primers and 60 Vbeta primers were used for the PCR. The table came from immunoSEQ multiplex PCR; TCRdb's copy has only in-frame clones and leaves some out. The sample shows around 110,000 clones, around two thirds of them seen only once. J was trimmed by 7 bases and V by 5 bases; bases with no gene match: 6. CDR3 length equals 14 residues. The germline V gene encodes CDR1 MNHEY and CDR2 SVGAGI. Material for sequencing was PBMCs. This chain joins TRBV6-5 and TRBJ2-2; TRBD1 matches 8 bases. The clonotype comes from a woman in her forties in good health and CMV-seropositive. In DNA, the CDR3 is TGTGCCAGCAGTCTTGGACAGGGCCACGGGGAGCTGTTTTTT. It specifies CASSLGQGHGELFF.